A single T cell receptor (beta chain) is shown here with its context. Its antigen is not known. This CDR3 is built from 14 residues. Germline CDR1 reads SGHTA; CDR2 reads FQGNSA. Trimming took 5 bases from V and 2 from J; bases not matched to a gene: 2. This entry is derived from a study of PD-L1 blockade in urothelial cancer. Study at large: Bladder-origin urothelial cancer in males covered twenty-five of 29 patients. The median T cell count in blood samples was 141,255. Study-wide findings and caveats: More expansion of tumor-associated blood clones, seen at 3 weeks, marked durable-benefit patients.

Produced via immunoSEQ multiplex PCR; TCRdb's table is partial and in-frame only. The sample records just over 20,000 clones, about 91% being singletons. The sequence was obtained from a middle-aged man with urothelial cancer. The chain has TRBV7-2 and TRBJ2-1; 8 bases agree with TRBD2. Sequencing was performed on PBMCs, taken around atezolizumab (anti-PD-L1) treatment. The CDR3 spells CASSPGLAYNEQFF. The CDR3 DNA reads TGTGCCAGCAGCCCGGGACTAGCCTACAATGAGCAGTTCTTC.